These 13 T cell receptor beta chains share one sample of origin, sequenced in a study. TCRdb called the RT-PCR reads again in MiXCR, with one record for every CDR3 protein. The repertoire holds about 700,000 distinct CDR3 sequences, with over 12% as singletons. Source material: memory CD4+ T cells from blood. The receptors shown here come from a female donor in good health, serving as a healthy control.

The rearrangement uses TRBV7-2 and TRBJ2-1; no clear D gene. The CDR3 contains 14 residues. Germline V gene sequence: CDR1 SGHTA, CDR2 FQGNSA. V was cut by 2 bases and J by 8 bases, with 13 bases left in between. CDR3 sequence: CASSLIPQVDEQFF. As DNA, the CDR3 is TGTGCCAGCAGCTTAATTCCGCAGGTGGATGAGCAGTTCTTC.

This rearrangement joins TRBV15 to TRBJ2-1, with a weak D call TRBD1 (6 bases). This CDR3 is 14 amino acids long. V shed 8 bases and J shed 0 bases, with 11 bases lying between them. CDR1 is LNHNV and CDR2 is YYDKDF in the germline V gene (reference sequence). CDR3: CATDPGHSYNEQFF. The CDR3 nucleotides read TGTGCCACCGATCCGGGACACTCCTACAATGAGCAGTTCTTC.

The J gene is TRBJ2-7, the V gene TRBV6-2 or TRBV6-3; 7 positions agree with TRBD2. J lost 4 bases, V lost 8 bases, and 2 bases had no gene match. Germline CDR1 reads MNHEY; CDR2 reads SVGEGT. The CDR3 consists of 11 residues. Written as DNA, the CDR3 is TGTGCCAGCGGGCGGGAGTACGAGCAGTACTTC. Amino acid sequence: CASGREYEQYF.

This clonotype was seen a few times. The CDR3 region is CSAHRQGSNTGELFF. Written as DNA, the CDR3 is TGCAGCGCCCATAGACAGGGATCTAACACCGGGGAGCTGTTTTTT. The gene calls are TRBV29-1 and TRBJ2-2, with 7 nucleotides matching TRBD1. The CDR3 is 15 amino acids. The trim removed 7 bases at V and 2 bases at J, leaving 10 bases unmatched. Germline values: CDR1 SQVTM, CDR2 ANQGSEA.

The chain links TRBV20-1 to TRBJ1-1; D may be TRBD1 (5 bases). Trimming stripped 1 base from V and 4 bases from J, with 19 bases between. CDR3 size: 16 residues. Germline CDR1 and CDR2: DFQATT and SNEGSKA (reference sequence). The CDR3 protein is CSARVRSEGVSTEAFF. Here the CDR3 DNA reads TGCAGTGCTAGAGTCAGATCGGAAGGGGTTAGCACTGAAGCTTTCTTT.

The chain employs TRBV12-3 or TRBV12-4 and TRBJ2-1; TRBD2 agrees at 10 bases. The ends lost 7 bases at V and 0 bases at J; junction bases unmatched: 12. CDR3 size: 18 residues. The CDR3 DNA reads TGTGCCAGCACCTCCTCCGGGACTAGCGTGAGCTCCTACAATGAGCAGTTCTTC. Its translation: CASTSSGTSVSSYNEQFF.

This rearrangement joins TRBV10-3 to TRBJ2-4, with TRBD1 matching over 7 bases. Losses at the gene ends were 10 bases for V and 5 bases for J; bases not matched to a gene: 14. Germline V CDR1 and CDR2: ENHRY, SYGVKD. The length of the CDR3 is 15 residues. The chain's CDR3 is CATRGLGTEENIQYF. In DNA, the CDR3 is TGTGCCACCCGCGGGTTGGGGACAGAGGAAAACATTCAGTACTTC.

This clonotype was detected a few times. The rearrangement joins TRBV6-5 to TRBJ2-7, with D unresolved. The germline V gene encodes CDR1 MNHEY and CDR2 SVGAGI. The CDR3 spans 14 residues. The V end was cut by 0 bases, the J end by 7 bases, with 13 bases between. The DNA for the CDR3 is TGTGCCAGCAGTTACTCGGACCTCATGGGGGAGCAGTACTTC. This codes for CASSYSDLMGEQYF.

This clonotype was found many times. J is TRBJ2-1 and V is TRBV20-1, with a tentative D call TRBD1 (6 bases). The germline V gene has CDR1 DFQATT and CDR2 SNEGSKA (reference sequence). The germline V and J ends were trimmed by 1 base and 1 base, with 14 bases remaining between them. This CDR3 contains 16 residues. CDR3: CSARVRTADSYNEQFF. For the CDR3, the DNA is TGCAGTGCTAGAGTAAGGACAGCAGATTCCTACAATGAGCAGTTCTTC.

As regards this clonotype: The junction differs from germline at one of its ends, possibly a read error. The chain joins TRBV6-6 to TRBJ2-1; D possibly matches TRBD1 or TRBD2 (5 bases each). CDR3 length equals 13 residues. Germline values: CDR1 MNHNY, CDR2 SVGAGI (reference sequence). The CDR3 spells CASSYQGTALRDF. In DNA form, the CDR3 reads TGTGCCAGCAGTTACCAAGGGACGGCTCTTCGGGACTTC.

This sequence joins TRBV12-3 or TRBV12-4 and TRBJ2-7; 7 bases agree with TRBD1. V lost 7 bases, J lost 7 bases, and 13 bases stayed unmatched. This CDR3 comprises 14 residues. In DNA, the CDR3 is TGTGCCAGCACCCCCGGGCAGGGGGTGAGTGAGCAGTACTTC. Translating it yields CASTPGQGVSEQYF.

This rearrangement joins TRBV7-9 to TRBJ1-4; no clear D. The germline V gene encodes CDR1 SEHNR and CDR2 FQNEAQ (reference sequence). The CDR3 is made up of 12 amino acids. V shed 2 bases and J shed 6 bases, with 4 bases lying between them. This chain's CDR3 is CASSLTHEKLFF. CDR3 bases: TGTGCCAGCAGCTTAACCCATGAAAAACTGTTTTTT.

This sequence joins TRBV5-1 and TRBJ2-7; the match to TRBD1 covers 11 bases. V shed 4 bases, J shed 5 bases, and the junction held 5 bases outside the gene matches. This CDR3 contains 14 residues. Looked up from germline, CDR1 is SGHRS and CDR2 is YFSETQ. CDR3 in DNA: TGCGCCAGCAGCGGGGGACAGGGGGTCGACGAGCAGTACTTC. Translation gives CASSGGQGVDEQYF.